These 6 T cell receptor beta chains originate from one sample sequenced in a study of Tregs in tolerant kidney transplant recipients. This table comes from immunoSEQ multiplex PCR, and its TCRdb copy is limited to in-frame clones, with some not included. Of 75,000 to 100,000 clones in the sample, 80% to 95% are singletons; the top ten hold around 1.6%. Mixed chimerism was transient after nonmyeloablative marrow transplants from related graft donors. Sequences were derived from CD4+ T cells from blood (PBMCs), sampled 12 months after the transplant. The receptors were sampled from a human patient who received a combined kidney and bone marrow transplant. T cells may partly derive from the graft donor.

The chain carries TRBV7-6 and TRBJ2-1; weak D call: TRBD2 (6 bases). This CDR3 spans 12 amino acids. Germline CDR1 SGHVS, CDR2 FNYEAQ. V dropped 3 bases and J dropped 7 bases, with 7 bases sitting between them. The CDR3 is CASSFSGNEQFF. The CDR3 nucleotides read TGTGCCAGCAGCTTCAGCGGGAATGAGCAGTTCTTC.

This clone was picked up a small number of times. CDR3 sequence: CASSQVALSNQPQHF. Written as DNA, the CDR3 is TGCGCCAGCAGCCAAGTTGCGCTGAGCAATCAGCCCCAGCATTTT. The rearrangement links TRBV4-1 to TRBJ1-5, with no clear D. Per the germline V gene, CDR1 is MGHRA and CDR2 is YSYEKL. Trimming pared 1 base from V and 1 base from J, leaving 8 bases between. The length of the CDR3 is 15 residues.

The chain uses TRBV10-3 and TRBJ2-3; 13 bases fit TRBD2. Unmatched junction bases numbered 3, after V lost 11 bases and J lost 1 base. The CDR3 sequence is 14 residues long. Germline V lookup: CDR1 ENHRY, CDR2 SYGVKD. CDR3 in DNA: TGTGCCGTCGGACTAGCGGGAGGCACAGATACGCAGTATTTT. Its translation is CAVGLAGGTDTQYF.

The V gene is TRBV5-1, the J gene TRBJ2-2; maybe TRBD1 (5 bases). The V and J ends lost 0 bases and 3 bases respectively, with 15 bases between them. CDR3 length equals 17 residues. The germline CDR1 and CDR2 sequences are SGHRS and YFSETQ. CDR3 residues: CASSLVLDNYHTGELFF. The DNA of the CDR3 is TGCGCCAGCAGCTTGGTTCTGGACAACTATCACACCGGGGAGCTGTTTTTT.

The chain has TRBV9 and TRBJ2-5; TRBD2 aligns across 13 bases. The trim removed 3 bases at V and 4 bases at J, leaving 3 bases unmatched. Germline lookup yields CDR1 SGDLS and CDR2 YYNGEE. The CDR3 totals 15 residues. The CDR3 region has the DNA TGTGCCAGCAGCGAGGGGACTAGCGGGGCAGAGACCCAGTACTTC. It specifies CASSEGTSGAETQYF.

This rearrangement joins TRBV6-1 to TRBJ1-5; D gene unclear. V was shortened by 6 bases and J by 2 bases, with 14 bases between the two germline ends. The germline V gene encodes CDR1 MNHNS and CDR2 SASEGT. The CDR3 runs to 15 residues. The CDR3 DNA follows: TGTGCCAGCAGACCCGGTCGGGTGGGCAATCAGCCCCAGCATTTT. Amino acids: CASRPGRVGNQPQHF.